The rows below give T cell receptor beta chains drawn from one sample of a study of radiation and T cells in renal cell carcinoma. Assay: immunoSEQ multiplex PCR; the TCRdb copy retains only in-frame clones and omits some. The table lists approximately 170,000 clones, about 88% of them singletons. The sequenced sample was blood, obtained from a patient whose treatment included radiotherapy and nephrectomy. The receptors were gathered from a woman aged 45-65 years with renal cell carcinoma. Each CDR3 is given with its conserved first and last residue. Fields, in order: D gene, clone size, V gene, J gene, CDR3 DNA, CDR3 protein. A D gene is named only where the DNA matches it firmly. Some rows mark clone size as missing; the rest say once, few, many or name a class of expanded clone.

d_gene: TRBD1; abundance: NA; v_gene: TRBV5-1; j_gene: TRBJ1-1; CDR3nt: TGCGCCAGCAGCTCCGGACAGGTGAACACTGAAGCTTTCTTT; CDR3aa: CASSSGQVNTEAFF
d_gene: NA; abundance: NA; v_gene: TRBV7-9; j_gene: TRBJ1-2; CDR3nt: TGTGCCAGCAGCTTAGGTCCATATGGCTACACCTTC; CDR3aa: CASSLGPYGYTF
d_gene: NA; abundance: NA; v_gene: TRBV5-1; j_gene: TRBJ2-3; CDR3nt: TGCGCCAGCAGCTTGGGGACAGTTTCTAGCACAGATACGCAGTATTTT; CDR3aa: CASSLGTVSSTDTQYF
d_gene: TRBD1; abundance: NA; v_gene: TRBV18; j_gene: TRBJ1-1; CDR3nt: TGTGCCAGCTCATTGGACAGGGAGGGCACTGAAGCTTTCTTT; CDR3aa: CASSLDREGTEAFF
d_gene: NA; abundance: NA; v_gene: TRBV6-5; j_gene: TRBJ2-3; CDR3nt: TGTGCCAGCAGTTATGGTAGAGGGGGCACAGATACGCAGTATTTT; CDR3aa: CASSYGRGGTDTQYF
d_gene: NA; abundance: NA; v_gene: TRBV14; j_gene: TRBJ2-7; CDR3nt: TGTGCCAGCAGCCAATTACAGGGTCCCTACGAGCAGTACTTC; CDR3aa: CASSQLQGPYEQYF
d_gene: NA; abundance: NA; v_gene: TRBV6-5; j_gene: TRBJ1-5; CDR3nt: TGTGCCAGCAGTTACGGAGGTGCGGGCAATCAGCCCCAGCATTTT; CDR3aa: CASSYGGAGNQPQHF
d_gene: TRBD1; abundance: NA; v_gene: TRBV4-1; j_gene: TRBJ1-4; CDR3nt: TGCGCCAGCAGCCAAGCACCGGGACAGGGGTACGAAAAACTGTTTTTT; CDR3aa: CASSQAPGQGYEKLFF
d_gene: TRBD1; abundance: NA; v_gene: TRBV2; j_gene: TRBJ2-1; CDR3nt: TGTGCCAGCAGTTCGGACAGGGATGCGAATGAGCAGTTCTTC; CDR3aa: CASSSDRDANEQFF
d_gene: NA; abundance: NA; v_gene: TRBV11-2; j_gene: TRBJ1-6; CDR3nt: TGTGCCAGCAGCTTAAGTGACAACCATAATTCACCCCTCCACTTT; CDR3aa: CASSLSDNHNSPLHF
d_gene: NA; abundance: NA; v_gene: TRBV30; j_gene: TRBJ2-1; CDR3nt: TGTGCCTGGAGTGTTGGGGGAGAGCAGTTCTTC; CDR3aa: CAWSVGGEQFF
d_gene: NA; abundance: NA; v_gene: TRBV19; j_gene: TRBJ2-2; CDR3nt: TGTGCCAGTAGTAGGGGGTCGAACACCGGGGAGCTGTTTTTT; CDR3aa: CASSRGSNTGELFF
d_gene: NA; abundance: few; v_gene: TRBV29-1; j_gene: TRBJ1-2; CDR3nt: TGCAGCATAGGGAATAACTATGGCTACACCTTC; CDR3aa: CSIGNNYGYTF
d_gene: NA; abundance: NA; v_gene: TRBV19; j_gene: TRBJ2-1; CDR3nt: TGTGCCAGTAGTTCCCTGACTGGGAATGAGCAGTTCTTC; CDR3aa: CASSSLTGNEQFF
d_gene: TRBD1; abundance: NA; v_gene: TRBV5-6; j_gene: TRBJ2-7; CDR3nt: TGTGCCAGCAGCCTATCCGGGACAGGCGACGAGCAGTACTTC; CDR3aa: CASSLSGTGDEQYF
d_gene: TRBD1; abundance: NA; v_gene: TRBV11-1; j_gene: TRBJ1-6; CDR3nt: TGTGCCAGCAGCTGGGGATCAACAGGGGCGAAAAATTCACCCCTCCACTTT; CDR3aa: CASSWGSTGAKNSPLHF
d_gene: TRBD2; abundance: NA; v_gene: TRBV9; j_gene: TRBJ2-1; CDR3nt: TGTGCCAGCAGCGTAGTGGCTAGCGGGGGAAATGAGCAGTTCTTC; CDR3aa: CASSVVASGGNEQFF
d_gene: NA; abundance: NA; v_gene: TRBV15; j_gene: TRBJ2-5; CDR3nt: TGTGCCACCAGCAGAGCCCCAGCGGAGACCCAGTACTTC; CDR3aa: CATSRAPAETQYF
d_gene: NA; abundance: once; v_gene: TRBV6-1; j_gene: TRBJ1-2; CDR3nt: TGTGCCAGCACCAAGGACAGAAGAAATAACTATGGCTACACCTTC; CDR3aa: CASTKDRRNNYGYTF
d_gene: TRBD2; abundance: NA; v_gene: TRBV5-4; j_gene: TRBJ2-2; CDR3nt: TGTGCCAGCAGCCTCCGGGGGGGCCCGAACACCGGGGAGCTGTTTTTT; CDR3aa: CASSLRGGPNTGELFF
d_gene: NA; abundance: NA; v_gene: TRBV19; j_gene: TRBJ1-4; CDR3nt: TGTGCCAGTAGTATGCAGGGGTCAACTAATGAAAAACTGTTTTTT; CDR3aa: CASSMQGSTNEKLFF
d_gene: TRBD1; abundance: NA; v_gene: TRBV4-1; j_gene: TRBJ1-2; CDR3nt: TGCGCCAGCAGCCAACCACTAAGACTGCGGGACAGGAGAGGCTACACCTTC; CDR3aa: CASSQPLRLRDRRGYTF
d_gene: TRBD2; abundance: NA; v_gene: TRBV18; j_gene: TRBJ2-1; CDR3nt: TGTGCCAGCTCCACGGGGGGGGCTGAGCAGTTCTTC; CDR3aa: CASSTGGAEQFF
d_gene: TRBD2; abundance: NA; v_gene: TRBV6-6; j_gene: TRBJ2-4; CDR3nt: TGTGCCAGCAGCAGGCTAGCGGACAAAAACATTCAGTACTTC; CDR3aa: CASSRLADKNIQYF
d_gene: NA; abundance: NA; v_gene: TRBV12-2; j_gene: TRBJ2-7; CDR3nt: TGTGCAAGTCGCTTAGGGGGAGCGACCTACGAGCAGTACTTC; CDR3aa: CASRLGGATYEQYF
d_gene: TRBD1; abundance: NA; v_gene: TRBV19; j_gene: TRBJ1-2; CDR3nt: TGTGCCAGTAGTACCGGACAGGTATATGGCTACACCTTC; CDR3aa: CASSTGQVYGYTF
d_gene: NA; abundance: once; v_gene: TRBV7-9; j_gene: TRBJ1-4; CDR3nt: TGTGCCAGCAGCTTACCGCTAGAAGGCCGAAAACTGTTTTTT; CDR3aa: CASSLPLEGRKLFF
d_gene: TRBD1; abundance: NA; v_gene: TRBV9; j_gene: TRBJ1-1; CDR3nt: TGTGCCAGCAGCCGGGACGAGGGGGCAGGAACTGAAGCTTTCTTT; CDR3aa: CASSRDEGAGTEAFF
d_gene: TRBD1; abundance: NA; v_gene: TRBV18; j_gene: TRBJ1-6; CDR3nt: TGTGCCAGCTCACCAGACAGGGTTTCACCCCTCCACTTT; CDR3aa: CASSPDRVSPLHF
d_gene: TRBD1; abundance: once; v_gene: TRBV19; j_gene: TRBJ1-4; CDR3nt: TGTGCCAGTAGTGTTGCGACAGGGGCATCGGGAGAAAAACTGTTTTTT; CDR3aa: CASSVATGASGEKLFF
d_gene: NA; abundance: once; v_gene: TRBV2; j_gene: TRBJ2-5; CDR3nt: TGTGCCAGCAGTGAAATCAACGGGGGTTGGGAGACCCAGTACTTC; CDR3aa: CASSEINGGWETQYF
d_gene: NA; abundance: NA; v_gene: TRBV7-2; j_gene: TRBJ2-2; CDR3nt: TGTGCCAGCAGCTTAGCCCCCGGGACGGCTAACACCGGGGAGCTGTTTTTT; CDR3aa: CASSLAPGTANTGELFF
d_gene: TRBD1; abundance: NA; v_gene: TRBV11-3; j_gene: TRBJ2-1; CDR3nt: TGTGCCAGCAGCTTAGGGGACAGGCCGCATGAGCAGTTCTTC; CDR3aa: CASSLGDRPHEQFF
d_gene: NA; abundance: NA; v_gene: TRBV6-5; j_gene: TRBJ1-6; CDR3nt: TGTGCCAGCAGTTACTCGGGGGGGGAGGGATCACCCCTCCACTTT; CDR3aa: CASSYSGGEGSPLHF
d_gene: NA; abundance: NA; v_gene: TRBV29-1; j_gene: TRBJ1-6; CDR3nt: TGCAGCGTTAGGACAGTCGAAGGATCACCCCTCCACTTT; CDR3aa: CSVRTVEGSPLHF
d_gene: NA; abundance: NA; v_gene: TRBV6-5; j_gene: TRBJ2-6; CDR3nt: TGTGCCAGCAGTTTTCATTCCCCTGGGGCCAACGTCCTGACTTTC; CDR3aa: CASSFHSPGANVLTF
d_gene: TRBD2; abundance: NA; v_gene: TRBV11-3; j_gene: TRBJ2-7; CDR3nt: TGTGCCAGTCAAAAGGCGGGAGAAGACGAGCAGTACTTC; CDR3aa: CASQKAGEDEQYF
d_gene: TRBD1; abundance: NA; v_gene: TRBV4-1; j_gene: TRBJ1-2; CDR3nt: TGCGCCAGCAGCCAACCTCGGGACAGGGCCCTCCTTGGCTACACCTTC; CDR3aa: CASSQPRDRALLGYTF
d_gene: NA; abundance: NA; v_gene: TRBV9; j_gene: TRBJ1-6; CDR3nt: TGTGCCAGCAGCGTAGACAGTGGGGATCCACCCCTCCACTTT; CDR3aa: CASSVDSGDPPLHF
d_gene: TRBD2; abundance: once; v_gene: TRBV5-1; j_gene: TRBJ2-3; CDR3nt: TGCGCCAGCAGCTTGAGTAGCGGGGATCACACAGATACGCAGTATTTT; CDR3aa: CASSLSSGDHTDTQYF
d_gene: NA; abundance: once; v_gene: TRBV7-8; j_gene: TRBJ1-4; CDR3nt: TGTGCCAGCAGCTATAGTACAACTAATGAAAAACTGTTTTTT; CDR3aa: CASSYSTTNEKLFF
d_gene: NA; abundance: NA; v_gene: TRBV5-1; j_gene: TRBJ2-2; CDR3nt: TGCGCCAGCAGCTTGGACGGAGTGAACACCGGGGAGCTGTTTTTT; CDR3aa: CASSLDGVNTGELFF
d_gene: NA; abundance: NA; v_gene: TRBV9; j_gene: TRBJ2-1; CDR3nt: TGTGCCAGCAGCGTCTCGGACAGATTCAATGAGCAGTTCTTC; CDR3aa: CASSVSDRFNEQFF
d_gene: TRBD1; abundance: few; v_gene: TRBV19; j_gene: TRBJ2-2; CDR3nt: TGTGCCACCGAAAGAGTGGACAGGGGTATCACCGGGGAGCTGTTTTTT; CDR3aa: CATERVDRGITGELFF
d_gene: NA; abundance: NA; v_gene: TRBV7-2; j_gene: TRBJ1-6; CDR3nt: TGTGCCAGCAGCTTAGATGGTGGGTCCTATAATTCACCCCTCCACTTT; CDR3aa: CASSLDGGSYNSPLHF
d_gene: TRBD1; abundance: once; v_gene: TRBV2; j_gene: TRBJ1-2; CDR3nt: TGTGCCAGCAGTGCAGGGGGCCCAAACTATGGCTACACCTTC; CDR3aa: CASSAGGPNYGYTF
d_gene: NA; abundance: NA; v_gene: TRBV5-1; j_gene: TRBJ2-3; CDR3nt: TGCGCCAGCAGCTTGGTCGGGGGACCAGATACGCAGTATTTT; CDR3aa: CASSLVGGPDTQYF
d_gene: NA; abundance: NA; v_gene: TRBV29-1; j_gene: TRBJ2-7; CDR3nt: TGCAGCGTTGAAGGGGTAAAACCCTACGAGCAGTACTTC; CDR3aa: CSVEGVKPYEQYF
d_gene: NA; abundance: NA; v_gene: TRBV4-3; j_gene: TRBJ2-2; CDR3nt: TGCGCCAGCAGCCAATCGGACCGCCGCACCGGGGAGCTGTTTTTT; CDR3aa: CASSQSDRRTGELFF
d_gene: TRBD2; abundance: NA; v_gene: TRBV5-6; j_gene: TRBJ2-3; CDR3nt: TGTGCCAGCAGCTTGGCTGGGGGGGGCACAGATACGCAGTATTTT; CDR3aa: CASSLAGGGTDTQYF
d_gene: NA; abundance: NA; v_gene: TRBV2; j_gene: TRBJ2-6; CDR3nt: TGTGCCAGCAGTGAAAGTGGTACATCTGGGGCCAACGTCCTGACTTTC; CDR3aa: CASSESGTSGANVLTF
d_gene: NA; abundance: NA; v_gene: TRBV6-1; j_gene: TRBJ1-1; CDR3nt: TGTGCCAGCAGAGGAGGGACGACCCCGCGCCAAGCTTTCTTT; CDR3aa: CASRGGTTPRQAFF